The source of this TCR beta chain is a study of blood T cell repertoires in COVID-19. J gave up 10 bases and V 5 bases, and 8 bases lay outside the gene matches. CDR1 and CDR2 from the germline V gene are LNHDA and SQIVND (reference sequence). CDR3 size: 14 residues. In the original analysis: Reference gene primers were amplified, and this amplification served to estimate nucleated cell counts. Sequencing was performed with immunoSEQ multiplex PCR; in TCRdb, only in-frame clones are kept and a portion is missing. V, J and clone size are taken as reported in that table, and D and trimming were inferred from the DNA itself. The table includes about 92,000 clones, roughly 80% detected once.

Sequencing was carried out using peripheral blood. The chain recombines TRBV19 with TRBJ2-1; 10 bases are shared with TRBD1. This clonotype was sampled from a man aged 45 to 65 who had recovered from COVID-19. The CDR3 loop reads CASSLGQGPLEQFF. CDR3 in DNA: TGTGCCAGTAGTCTGGGACAGGGGCCTTTGGAGCAGTTCTTC. Together with reference TRBV19 and TRBJ2-1, the CDR3 gives the full variable domain: DGGITQSPKYLFRKEGQNVTLSCEQNLNHDAMYWYRQDPGQGLRLIYYSQIVNDFQKGDIAEGYSVSREKKESFPLTVTSAQKNPTAFYLCASSLGQGPLEQFFGPGTRLTVL.